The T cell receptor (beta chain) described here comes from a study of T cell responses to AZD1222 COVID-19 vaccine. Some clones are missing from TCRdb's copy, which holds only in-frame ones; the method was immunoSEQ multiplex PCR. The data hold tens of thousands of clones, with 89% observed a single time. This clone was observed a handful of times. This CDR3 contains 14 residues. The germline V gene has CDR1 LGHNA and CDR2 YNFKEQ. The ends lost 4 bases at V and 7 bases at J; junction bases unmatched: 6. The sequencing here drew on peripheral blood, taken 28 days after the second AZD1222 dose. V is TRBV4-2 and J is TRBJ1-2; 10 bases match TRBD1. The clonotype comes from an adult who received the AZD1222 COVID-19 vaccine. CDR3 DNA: TGTGCCAGCAGCCGAACCGGGACAGGGGTTGGCTACACCTTC. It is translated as CASSRTGTGVGYTF.